The following is a TCR beta chain sequence with its context. It was with a sample-barcoded 5' primer and a J-beta primer mix that a second PCR of roughly 7 to 12 cycles was run. Every cDNA molecule bore a tag from a template-switch adaptor containing 12 random nucleotides. TCRdb redid the calling of the 5' RACE reads with MiXCR, one entry per CDR3 protein. The sample has under 2,000,000 distinct CDR3 sequences, just under 50% seen once. The sample belongs to a study of blood T cells in healthy people across ages. The TCR originated in a woman aged 40 to 50 in good health. The sequenced sample consisted of blood.

CDR3 nucleotide sequence: TGCGCCAGCAGCTCTCTTCCAACAGGGTTGGGCACTGAAGCTTTCTTT. Protein sequence: CASSSLPTGLGTEAFF. V gene TRBV5-1 combines with J gene TRBJ1-1; D is perhaps TRBD1 (6 bases). The CDR3 is made up of 16 amino acids. The V end was cut by 3 bases, the J end by 4 bases, with 19 bases between. Germline V gene sequence: CDR1 SGHRS, CDR2 YFSETQ.